Below are 8 T cell receptor beta chains sequenced from a single sample in a study of CD8 T cells in ankylosing spondylitis. One entry per CDR3 protein, called by TCRdb with MiXCR from the 5' RACE reads. The data hold under 400,000 distinct CDR3 sequences, with roughly 10% observed a single time. The sequenced sample consisted of blood, either unsorted or a sorted T cell fraction (not recorded which). The receptors stem from a female donor with ankylosing spondylitis or in good health (not recorded which).

This clonotype was counted ten times or more. V usage is TRBV20-1 and J usage is TRBJ2-7; a possible D gene is TRBD1 (6 bases). Germline V gene sequence: CDR1 DFQATT, CDR2 SNEGSKA (reference sequence). V was cut by 5 bases and J by 3 bases, with 17 bases left in between. This CDR3 has 14 residues. This chain's CDR3 is CSAPIPGHNYEQYF. DNA of the CDR3: TGCAGTGCTCCCATCCCGGGACACAACTACGAGCAGTACTTC.

This clonotype was observed at least ten times. The genes are TRBV5-1 and TRBJ2-5; TRBD2 matches 8 bases. The CDR3 spans 12 residues. Germline V gives CDR1 SGHRS, CDR2 YFSETQ. The V gene end was trimmed by 0 bases and the J gene end by 9 bases; junction bases not matched to a gene: 1. The chain's CDR3 is CASSLAGGPQYF. The CDR3 coding sequence is TGCGCCAGCAGCTTGGCGGGAGGGCCCCAGTACTTC.

This clonotype was seen repeatedly, ten times or more. The rearrangement links TRBV20-1 to TRBJ2-3; D might be TRBD1 or TRBD2, each matching 5 bases. The V end lost 6 bases, the J end lost 2 bases, and 18 bases lay between the germline ends. CDR3 length: 15 amino acids. Germline V lookup: CDR1 DFQATT, CDR2 SNEGSKA (reference sequence). The CDR3 sequence: CSALSGAEDTDTQYF. CDR3 nucleotide sequence: TGCAGTGCCCTCTCCGGGGCAGAAGACACAGATACGCAGTATTTT.

The gene calls are TRBV20-1 and TRBJ2-5, with TRBD2 matching 12 bases. The CDR3 sequence is 16 residues long. The ends lost 3 bases at V and 3 bases at J; junction bases unmatched: 8. Germline V gives CDR1 DFQATT, CDR2 SNEGSKA (reference sequence). The CDR3 spells CSASSSGRAGEETQYF. CDR3 sequence (DNA): TGCAGTGCTAGCTCTAGCGGGAGGGCCGGTGAAGAGACCCAGTACTTC.

This clonotype was observed a handful of times. This chain joins TRBV6-1 and TRBJ2-7; 9 nucleotides line up with TRBD1. The CDR3 length is 15 residues. After removal of 5 bases from V and 3 bases from J, the junction contained 8 bases not matched to a gene. CDR1 MNHNS and CDR2 SASEGT come from the germline V gene. As DNA, the CDR3 is TGTGCCAGCAGTACCCGGACAGGGGCCGTCTACGAGCAGTACTTC. It is translated as CASSTRTGAVYEQYF.

This clonotype occurred many times. This chain joins TRBV29-1 and TRBJ2-1; 9 nucleotides agree with TRBD1. The length of the CDR3 is 15 residues. The germline CDR1 and CDR2 sequences are SQVTM and ANQGSEA. J gave up 1 base and V 6 bases, and 7 bases lay outside the gene matches. The CDR3 reads CSVRQGERSYNEQFF. The CDR3 nucleotides read TGCAGCGTCAGACAGGGGGAGAGATCCTACAATGAGCAGTTCTTC.

The chain combines TRBV5-1 with TRBJ2-1; D is unresolved. This CDR3 has 16 amino acids. Trimming took 1 base from V and 0 from J, leaving 11 bases between them. Looked up from germline, CDR1 is SGHRS and CDR2 is YFSETQ. The CDR3 here is CASSLSAASSYNEQFF. The CDR3 nucleotides are TGCGCCAGCAGCTTGAGCGCGGCCAGCTCCTACAATGAGCAGTTCTTC. The entire variable domain, with the rest obtained from reference TRBV5-1 and TRBJ2-1, is as follows: KAGVTQTPRYLIKTRGQQVTLSCSPISGHRSVSWYQQTPGQGLQFLFEYFSETQRNKGNFPGRFSGRQFSNSRSEMNVSTLELGDSALYLCASSLSAASSYNEQFFGPGTRLTVL.

This rearrangement joins TRBV14 to TRBJ1-3; D uncertain. Germline V CDR1 and CDR2: SGHDN, FVKESK. V gave up 0 bases and J gave up 4 bases, with 10 bases separating them. There are 15 residues in the CDR3. The CDR3 DNA sequence: TGTGCCAGCAGCCAAGATCTTCCGGGGGGAAACACCATATATTTT. This sequence encodes CASSQDLPGGNTIYF.